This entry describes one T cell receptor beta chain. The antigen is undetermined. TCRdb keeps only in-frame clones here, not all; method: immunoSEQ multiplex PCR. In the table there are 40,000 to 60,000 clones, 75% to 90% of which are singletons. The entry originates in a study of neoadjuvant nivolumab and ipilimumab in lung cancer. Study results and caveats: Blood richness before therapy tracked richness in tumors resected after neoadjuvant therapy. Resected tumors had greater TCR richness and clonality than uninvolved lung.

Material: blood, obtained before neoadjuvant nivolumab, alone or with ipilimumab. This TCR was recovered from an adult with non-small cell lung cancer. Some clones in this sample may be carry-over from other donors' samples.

This CDR3 is CASSLAREQFF. The CDR3 DNA follows: TGTGCCAGCAGCTTAGCGAGGGAGCAGTTCTTC. The V gene is TRBV7-3, the J gene TRBJ2-1; D is ambiguous. V shed 2 bases and J shed 10 bases, with 6 bases lying between them. The V gene's germline CDR1 is SGHTA and CDR2 FQGTGA. The CDR3 runs to 11 residues.